In its sample, the clone carrying this TCR beta chain was seen once. Its antigen is not known. These data come from a study of PD-1 blockade in classical Hodgkin lymphoma. Study-wide results and caveats: Healthy donors reportedly exceeded newly diagnosed patients in baseline TCR diversity. Factors driving the repertoire differences, possibly disease activity or prior therapy, remain undefined.

Noted time point: newly diagnosed, previously untreated cHL patient sample. Out of thawed PBMCs, magnetic negative selection purified CD4+ T cells. PBMCs representing newly diagnosed, untreated classical Hodgkin lymphoma functioned as the comparison. The method was immunoSEQ multiplex PCR; TCRdb's version includes in-frame clones alone and lacks a portion of them. The data hold over 15,000 clones, with 92% observed a single time. Germline V gene lookup returns CDR1 SEHNR and CDR2 FQNEAQ (reference sequence). Unmatched junction bases numbered 5, after V lost 5 bases and J lost 4 bases. The CDR3 is 15 amino acids.

Sequences were obtained from CD4+ T cells from blood. The TCR sequence derives from a human donor with classical Hodgkin lymphoma. The J gene is TRBJ1-2, the V gene TRBV7-9; 12 nucleotides line up with TRBD1. CDR3 in amino acids: CASSAGTGGSYGYTF. The CDR3 nucleotides are TGTGCCAGCAGCGCCGGGACAGGGGGCAGCTATGGCTACACCTTC.